Each of the 6 T cell receptor beta chains below was sequenced from the same sample in a study of T-cell reconstitution after alpha-beta-depleted transplantation in children. Unique molecular identifiers were built into the TCRbeta library. Each CDR3 protein gets one entry after TCRdb re-called the PCR reads with MiXCR. The data show hundreds of thousands of distinct CDR3 sequences, around 15% seen once. Sequencing was performed on PBMCs, mostly from graft donor cells, taken 360 days after TCRalphabeta/CD19-depleted stem cell transplant. The receptors originated from a boy under two years old who had a stem cell transplant for Wiskott-Aldrich syndrome, so the T cells may come from the graft donor.

The chain couples TRBV4-3 to TRBJ2-4, with D unclear. Germline V lookup: CDR1 LGHNA, CDR2 YSLEER. This CDR3 has 16 amino acids. The V and J ends lost 0 bases and 6 bases respectively, with 15 bases between them. The CDR3 reads CASSQDWGTFRNIQYF. The DNA of the CDR3 is TGCGCCAGCAGCCAAGATTGGGGAACTTTTAGAAACATTCAGTACTTC.

The sample holds a few counts of this clonotype. The J gene is TRBJ2-7, the V gene TRBV6-5, with 8 bases lining up with TRBD1. The germline gives CDR1 MNHEY, CDR2 SVGAGI. Germline trimming cut 2 bases from V and 2 bases from J; bases unmatched to any gene: 11. The CDR3 is 17 residues long. CDR3 loop: CASSYGPGGILTYEQYF. The CDR3 nucleotides are TGTGCCAGCAGTTACGGTCCAGGGGGCATCCTAACCTACGAGCAGTACTTC.

The chain couples TRBV27 to TRBJ2-5; 9 positions match TRBD2. Trimming at V came to 1 base and at J to 2 bases, leaving 5 bases not matched to a gene. This CDR3 spans 16 amino acids. CDR1 and CDR2 (germline): MNHEY, SMNVEV (reference sequence). CDR3 sequence: CASSLYAGGEQETQYF. The CDR3 DNA follows: TGTGCCAGCAGTTTATATGCGGGGGGGGAACAAGAGACCCAGTACTTC.

This clonotype was detected only a few times. The V call is TRBV5-1, the J call TRBJ2-7; D remains ambiguous. The CDR3 has 13 residues. The V and J ends lost 1 base and 3 bases respectively, with 8 bases between them. Per germline, CDR1 SGHRS and CDR2 YFSETQ. CDR3 sequence: CASSLQVGYEQYF. Written as DNA, the CDR3 is TGCGCCAGCAGCTTGCAGGTGGGCTACGAGCAGTACTTC.

CDR3 in DNA: TGCGCCAGCAGTGAGTTGACCCCTGGGTTCACAGATACGCAGTATTTT. Its protein is CASSELTPGFTDTQYF. The V gene is TRBV10-1, the J gene TRBJ2-3; D call uncertain. The CDR3 sequence is 16 residues long. From germline, CDR1 is WNHNN and CDR2 SYGVQD (reference sequence). Deletions cut 1 base from V and 2 bases from J, with 13 bases between.

As for this clonotype: At one of its ends the junction is not consistent with the germline gene, which may arise from a read error. J is TRBJ2-7 and V is TRBV7-2; the match to TRBD1 covers 8 bases. CDR1 and CDR2 (germline): SGHTA, FQGNSA. The CDR3 runs to 15 residues. This CDR3 is CASSARQGSSYERYF. The DNA for the CDR3 is TGTGCCAGCAGCGCGAGACAGGGGAGCTCCTACGAGCGGTACTTC.